A single sample is the source of the 30 T cell receptor beta chains below, sequenced in a study of blood T cell repertoires in COVID-19. Libraries were prepared by immunoSEQ multiplex PCR; TCRdb keeps only in-frame clonotypes and omits some of them. Of 200,000 to 250,000 clones in the sample, about 85% were seen once. Input material: peripheral blood. The receptor set was obtained from a man aged 35-49 years with acute or convalescent COVID-19.

This CDR3 is CTIWGVTSGPYEQYF. The CDR3 region has the DNA TGCACCATCTGGGGGGTGACTAGCGGACCCTACGAGCAGTACTTC. The genes are TRBV1 and TRBJ2-7; no DNA check was done on the table's D call, TRBD2. TRBV1 is marked as a pseudogene. CDR3 length: 15 amino acids.

The chain uses TRBV21-1 and TRBJ1-4; the table's D gene call, TRBD1, was not cross checked with the DNA. TRBV21-1 is termed a pseudogene. The CDR3 consists of 15 residues. In DNA, the CDR3 is TGTGCCAGCAGCAAAGTAAACAGGGTAGAGGAAAAACTGTTTTTT. Encoded protein: CASSKVNRVEEKLFF.

For this clone: It is likely a read error, because the conserved phenylalanine at the end of the CDR3 is missing. The J gene is TRBJ1-6, the V gene TRBV2; TRBD1 aligns across 8 bases. Germline loops: CDR1 SNHLY, CDR2 FYNNEI. J gave up 5 bases and V 5 bases, and 8 bases lay outside the gene matches. The CDR3 length is 16 residues. The CDR3 sequence is CASSRTGPWDNSPLHL. The DNA for the CDR3 is TGTGCCAGCAGTCGGACAGGGCCTTGGGATAATTCACCCCTCCACCTT.

This chain joins TRBV6-5 and TRBJ2-7, with TRBD2 matching 9 bases. The germline V gene has CDR1 MNHEY and CDR2 SVGAGI. V lost 0 bases, J lost 1 base, and 4 bases stayed unmatched. CDR3 length: 16 amino acids. CDR3 sequence reads: CASSYSLAGSSYEQYF. The CDR3 DNA sequence: TGTGCCAGCAGTTACTCCCTAGCGGGGAGTTCCTACGAGCAGTACTTC.

The V and J genes are TRBV29-1 and TRBJ2-7, with 8 bases fitting TRBD1. With 6 bases clipped from V and 2 bases from J, the junction kept 3 bases outside the gene matches. In germline, CDR1 is SQVTM, CDR2 ANQGSEA. CDR3 size: 12 residues. CDR3 sequence (DNA): TGCAGCGTGGGACAGGCCACCTACGAGCAGTACTTC. Amino acids: CSVGQATYEQYF.

The rearrangement uses TRBV29-1 and TRBJ2-3; D is perhaps TRBD2 (6 bases). The V end was cut by 7 bases, the J end by 3 bases, with 11 bases between. Per the germline V gene, CDR1 is SQVTM and CDR2 is ANQGSEA. CDR3 length equals 12 residues. Here the CDR3 reads CSALRGTDTQYF. As DNA, the CDR3 is TGCAGCGCCTTGCGGGGTACAGATACGCAGTATTTT.

This chain connects TRBV5-1 to TRBJ2-3, with D uncertain. Looked up from germline, CDR1 is SGHRS and CDR2 is YFSETQ. This CDR3 is built from 14 residues. Between the trimmed V and J ends, which lost 0 bases and 2 bases, there was a span of 7 bases. The DNA for the CDR3 is TGCGCCAGCAGCTTGGGGTCTATCACAGATACGCAGTATTTT. It codes for CASSLGSITDTQYF.

The chain has TRBV5-1 and TRBJ2-3; TRBD2 matches 8 bases. This CDR3 spans 14 amino acids. Trimming cost V 4 bases and J 6 bases; bases outside gene matches: 7. Germline V CDR1 and CDR2: SGHRS, YFSETQ. The CDR3 nucleotides are TGCGCCAGCAGCGCTAGCGGGCCGAGGGATACGCAGTATTTT. Amino acids: CASSASGPRDTQYF. Full variable domain (outside the CDR3, taken from reference TRBV5-1 and TRBJ2-3): KAGVTQTPRYLIKTRGQQVTLSCSPISGHRSVSWYQQTPGQGLQFLFEYFSETQRNKGNFPGRFSGRQFSNSRSEMNVSTLELGDSALYLCASSASGPRDTQYFGPGTRLTVL.

The chain joins TRBV9 to TRBJ2-5; 7 bases are a match to TRBD1. This CDR3 spans 15 amino acids. V shed 0 bases, J shed 1 base, and the junction held 3 bases outside the gene matches. Germline V gives CDR1 SGDLS, CDR2 YYNGEE. The CDR3 coding sequence is TGTGCCAGCAGCGTAGACGGGACAGCCCAAGAGACCCAGTACTTC. Translated: CASSVDGTAQETQYF.

The chain has TRBV18 and TRBJ2-2; TRBD1 matches at 8 bases. CDR1 is KGHSH, CDR2 LQKENI, per germline. Losses at the gene ends were 6 bases for V and 2 bases for J; bases not matched to a gene: 5. The CDR3 runs to 15 residues. The CDR3 region has the DNA TGTGCCAGCTCCCAGGGACAGGATAACACCGGGGAGCTGTTTTTT. It specifies CASSQGQDNTGELFF.

This sequence joins TRBV30 and TRBJ2-1; the match to TRBD1 covers 7 bases. With V trimmed by 3 bases and J by 5 bases, 10 bases remained unmatched. The CDR3 totals 15 residues. Germline CDR1 is GTSNPN and CDR2 is SVGIG (reference sequence). The CDR3 loop reads CAWSNPQTGDNEQFF. CDR3 DNA sequence: TGTGCCTGGAGCAACCCCCAAACAGGGGACAATGAGCAGTTCTTC.

The chain combines TRBV19 with TRBJ1-5; the D gene is possibly TRBD1 (5 bases). There are 16 residues in the CDR3. V was pared by 3 bases and J by 0 bases, with 12 bases between. Per germline, CDR1 LNHDA and CDR2 SQIVND (reference sequence). The CDR3 DNA follows: TGTGCCAGTAGTATCGTGCGGACAAGTAGCAATCAGCCCCAGCATTTT. Translating gives CASSIVRTSSNQPQHF. Using reference TRBV19 and TRBJ1-5 for the parts outside the CDR3, the full variable domain is DGGITQSPKYLFRKEGQNVTLSCEQNLNHDAMYWYRQDPGQGLRLIYYSQIVNDFQKGDIAEGYSVSREKKESFPLTVTSAQKNPTAFYLCASSIVRTSSNQPQHFGDGTRLSIL.

This chain joins TRBV9 and TRBJ2-5; 11 bases line up with TRBD2. The V gene end was trimmed by 4 bases and the J gene end by 3 bases; junction bases not matched to a gene: 2. Looked up from germline, CDR1 is SGDLS and CDR2 is YYNGEE. This CDR3 has 14 amino acids. CDR3 in DNA: TGTGCCAGCAGCATGGGACTAGCGGAAGAGACCCAGTACTTC. As protein: CASSMGLAEETQYF.

The rearrangement uses TRBV14 and TRBJ2-5; 8 positions agree with TRBD1. Germline V CDR1 and CDR2: SGHDN, FVKESK. V was pared by 5 bases and J by 4 bases, with 9 bases of the junction left unmatched. The CDR3 is 15 residues long. The CDR3 here is CASSKTGGIGETQYF. In DNA form, the CDR3 reads TGTGCCAGCAGCAAAACAGGGGGTATTGGAGAGACCCAGTACTTC.

This clone came up once. The CDR3 sequence is CASSLWGQGEQYF. CDR3 DNA: TGTGCCAGCAGTTTATGGGGCCAAGGCGAGCAGTACTTC. This chain joins TRBV12-3 or TRBV12-4 and TRBJ2-7, with D perhaps matching TRBD1 (5 bases). V shed 2 bases and J shed 6 bases, with 11 bases lying between them. The CDR3 sequence is 13 residues long.

The genes are TRBV2 and TRBJ1-5, with a weak D call TRBD1 (5 bases). This CDR3 region has 16 residues. With 6 bases removed from V and 10 bases from J, the gap between germline ends came to 25 bases. CDR1 is SNHLY, CDR2 FYNNEI, per germline. CDR3 in DNA: TGTGCCAGCAGAACCGGACACCTCGTTGGATCAGTACCCCAGCATTTT. It encodes CASRTGHLVGSVPQHF. The variable domain in full, with the rest retrieved from reference TRBV2 and TRBJ1-5, is EPEVTQTPSHQVTQMGQEVILRCVPISNHLYFYWYRQILGQKVEFLVSFYNNEISEKSEIFDDQFSVERPDGSNFTLKIRSTKLEDSAMYFCASRTGHLVGSVPQHFGDGTRLSIL.

V and J are TRBV19 and TRBJ1-5, with D perhaps TRBD1 (5 bases). CDR3 length equals 15 residues. Germline lookup yields CDR1 LNHDA and CDR2 SQIVND (reference sequence). Trimming left V 3 bases short and J 7 bases short, with 16 bases between. The CDR3 is CASSISLSTVQPQHF. CDR3 nucleotide sequence: TGTGCCAGTAGTATTTCACTTTCGACAGTGCAGCCCCAGCATTTT.

The V gene is TRBV5-1, the J gene TRBJ2-2; the D is unclear. V lost 0 bases to trimming and J lost 4 bases, with 7 bases between them. This CDR3 has 14 amino acids. CDR1 SGHRS and CDR2 YFSETQ come from the germline V gene. For the CDR3, the DNA is TGCGCCAGCAGCTTGGGAACGGGCACCGGGGAGCTGTTTTTT. Translating it yields CASSLGTGTGELFF.

The genes are TRBV7-8 and TRBJ1-1; D not certain. V dropped 5 bases and J dropped 3 bases, with 16 bases sitting between them. CDR3 length: 15 residues. Germline CDR1 SGHVS, CDR2 FQNEAQ. This chain's CDR3 is CASSHPPGYYTEAFF. CDR3 DNA sequence: TGTGCCAGCAGCCACCCTCCCGGGTACTACACTGAAGCTTTCTTT.

This chain links TRBV11-2 with TRBJ2-5; D may be TRBD1 (6 bases). The V end lost 5 bases, the J end lost 7 bases, and 14 bases lay between the germline ends. CDR3 length: 13 amino acids. CDR1 and CDR2 from the germline V gene are SGHAT and FQNNGV. For the CDR3, the DNA is TGTGCCAGCAGCCTCCAGGGGTCCGTGACCCAGTACTTC. Protein sequence: CASSLQGSVTQYF. Filled out from reference TRBV11-2 and TRBJ2-5, the complete variable domain reads EAGVAQSPRYKIIEKRQSVAFWCNPISGHATLYWYQQILGQGPKLLIQFQNNGVVDDSQLPKDRFSAERLKGVDSTLKIQPAKLEDSAVYLCASSLQGSVTQYFGPGTRLLVL.

The gene calls are TRBV6-1 and TRBJ2-7, with TRBD2 matching over 9 bases. The germline V gene has CDR1 MNHNS and CDR2 SASEGT. The V gene end was trimmed by 4 bases and the J gene end by 0 bases; junction bases not matched to a gene: 10. The CDR3 covers 17 residues. In nucleotides, the CDR3 is TGTGCCAGCAGTGGGACTAGCGTGGATCCTAGCTCCTACGAGCAGTACTTC. Protein product: CASSGTSVDPSSYEQYF.

The V call is TRBV18, the J call TRBJ2-3, with TRBD2 matching 7 bases. J lost 0 bases, V lost 5 bases, and 17 bases had no gene match. CDR3 length: 19 amino acids. CDR1 is KGHSH and CDR2 is LQKENI in the germline V gene. CDR3 nucleotides: TGTGCCAGCTCAACCCGATGGGCGGGGGACCCTACTAGCACAGATACGCAGTATTTT. Amino acids: CASSTRWAGDPTSTDTQYF.

The chain uses TRBV16 and TRBJ1-5, with 7 positions matching TRBD1. Germline loops: CDR1 KGHSY, CDR2 FQNENV. V dropped 0 bases and J dropped 3; count of bases not matched to a gene: 5. The CDR3 loop spans 16 amino acids. The CDR3 region is CASSQSYRGSNQPQHF. In DNA form, the CDR3 reads TGTGCCAGCAGCCAATCGTACAGGGGCTCCAATCAGCCCCAGCATTTT.

A remark on this clone: This specimen includes other DNA sequences encoding the same CDR3. This chain uses TRBV9 with TRBJ2-2; 7 nucleotides line up with TRBD2. Germline V gene lookup returns CDR1 SGDLS and CDR2 YYNGEE. V lost 0 bases to trimming and J lost 4 bases; unmatched junction nucleotides: 0. The length of the CDR3 is 14 residues. CDR3 residues: CASSVGGGTGELFF. The CDR3 region has the DNA TGTGCCAGCAGCGTAGGCGGGGGCACCGGGGAGCTGTTTTTT.

The CDR3 coding sequence is TGTGCCTGGAGTGGCAGAAGGAACACTGAAGCTTTCTTT. This codes for CAWSGRRNTEAFF. J is TRBJ1-1 and V is TRBV30; D is uncertain. V dropped 1 base and J dropped 1 base, with 7 bases sitting between them. CDR1 and CDR2 from the germline V gene are GTSNPN and SVGIG (reference sequence). The CDR3 runs 13 residues.

This chain uses TRBV19 with TRBJ2-1; D uncertain. CDR1 and CDR2 from the germline V gene are LNHDA and SQIVND (reference sequence). This CDR3 has 15 residues. V was cut by 2 bases and J by 6 bases, with 14 bases left in between. The CDR3 region is CASSITDGPTNEQFF. The CDR3 DNA reads TGTGCCAGTAGTATAACCGATGGGCCTACCAATGAGCAGTTCTTC.

This clone is medium-sized (0.01 to 0.1%) by share. J is TRBJ1-6 and V is TRBV14, with D tentatively TRBD1 (5 bases). Germline V gene sequence: CDR1 SGHDN, CDR2 FVKESK. The CDR3 contains 16 residues. Deletions cut 2 bases from V and 7 bases from J, with 15 bases between. CDR3 loop: CASSQYRGRGNSPLHF. CDR3 in DNA: TGTGCCAGCAGCCAATATCGGGGACGGGGGAATTCACCCCTCCACTTT.

This chain connects TRBV7-9 to TRBJ1-1, with D possibly matching TRBD1 (6 bases). The germline gives CDR1 SEHNR, CDR2 FQNEAQ (reference sequence). The CDR3 consists of 15 residues. Trimming pared 5 bases from V and 2 bases from J, leaving 15 bases between. CDR3 protein: CASSIRQVINTEAFF. The DNA of the CDR3 is TGTGCCAGCAGCATAAGACAGGTGATAAACACTGAAGCTTTCTTT. Looking up the rest from reference TRBV7-9 and TRBJ1-1 gives the full variable domain: DTGVSQNPRHKITKRGQNVTFRCDPISEHNRLYWYRQTLGQGPEFLTYFQNEAQLEKSRLLSDRFSAERPKGSFSTLEIQRTEQGDSAMYLCASSIRQVINTEAFFGQGTRLTVV.

The chain carries TRBV7-2 and TRBJ1-6, with D possibly matching TRBD1 (6 bases). V was shortened by 0 bases and J by 7 bases, with 13 bases between the two germline ends. CDR3 length: 16 residues. Germline-derived CDR1 and CDR2 are SGHTA and FQGNSA. The CDR3 region has the DNA TGTGCCAGCAGCTTAGCTTCAGGTACAGGGAATTCACCCCTCCACTTT. It codes for CASSLASGTGNSPLHF.

This clone was seen a handful of times. This chain joins TRBV6-5 and TRBJ1-2; the D gene is possibly TRBD1 (6 bases). CDR3 size: 15 residues. Between the trimmed V and J ends, which lost 2 bases and 2 bases, there was a span of 12 bases. Germline CDR1 and CDR2: MNHEY and SVGAGI. The CDR3, as DNA: TGTGCCAGCAGTTACGGGGGCTACGGGAACTATGGCTACACCTTC. Amino acids: CASSYGGYGNYGYTF.